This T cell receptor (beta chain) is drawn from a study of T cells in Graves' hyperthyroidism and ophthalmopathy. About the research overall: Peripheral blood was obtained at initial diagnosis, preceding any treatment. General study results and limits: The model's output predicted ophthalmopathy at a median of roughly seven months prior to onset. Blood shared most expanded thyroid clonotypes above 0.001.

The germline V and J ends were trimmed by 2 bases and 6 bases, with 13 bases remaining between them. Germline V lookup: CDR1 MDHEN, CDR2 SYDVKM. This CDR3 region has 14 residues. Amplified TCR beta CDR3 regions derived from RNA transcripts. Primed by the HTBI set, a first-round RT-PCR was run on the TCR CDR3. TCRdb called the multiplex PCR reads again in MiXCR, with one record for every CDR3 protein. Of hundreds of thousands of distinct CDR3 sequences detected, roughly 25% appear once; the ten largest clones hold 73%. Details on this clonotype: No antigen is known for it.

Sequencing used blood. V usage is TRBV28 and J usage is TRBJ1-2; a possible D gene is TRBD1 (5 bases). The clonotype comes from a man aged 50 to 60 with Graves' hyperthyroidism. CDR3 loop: CASSLTRERDGYTF. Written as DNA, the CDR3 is TGTGCCAGCAGTTTAACCAGGGAAAGGGATGGCTACACCTTC.